The 3 T cell receptor beta chains presented below share a single source sample, sequenced in a study of T cell changes during pregnancy in multiple sclerosis. Sequencing used immunoSEQ multiplex PCR; TCRdb keeps in-frame clones, though not all of them. The data show under 150,000 clones, roughly 95% seen once. The sample consisted of peripheral blood, taken after pregnancy. These receptors were collected from a female donor with multiple sclerosis, enrolled in a pregnancy study.

This chain joins TRBV11-1 and TRBJ2-1; 9 nucleotides match TRBD2. CDR1 and CDR2 from the germline V gene are SGHAT and FQDESV (reference sequence). This CDR3 region has 13 residues. V dropped 4 bases and J dropped 7; count of bases not matched to a gene: 2. The CDR3 DNA reads TGTGCCAGCAGCTCGGGACTAGCTAATGAGCAGTTCTTC. Its protein is CASSSGLANEQFF.

The CDR3 spells CATSRDWGGVYNEQFF. The DNA for the CDR3 is TGTGCCACCAGCAGAGATTGGGGGGGCGTCTACAATGAGCAGTTCTTC. The chain has TRBV15 and TRBJ2-1; TRBD2 is a possible D gene (7 bases). V was clipped by 0 bases and J by 3 bases, with 12 bases between them. Looked up from germline, CDR1 is LNHNV and CDR2 is YYDKDF (reference sequence). This CDR3 contains 16 residues.

This sequence joins TRBV4-1 and TRBJ2-1; no firm D call. This CDR3 spans 12 amino acids. Germline CDR1 is MGHRA and CDR2 is YSYEKL. The V gene lost 1 base and the J gene lost 8 bases, with 6 bases spanning the gap. The CDR3 loop is CASSQAEYEQFF. CDR3 nucleotides: TGCGCCAGCAGCCAAGCGGAGTATGAGCAGTTCTTC.